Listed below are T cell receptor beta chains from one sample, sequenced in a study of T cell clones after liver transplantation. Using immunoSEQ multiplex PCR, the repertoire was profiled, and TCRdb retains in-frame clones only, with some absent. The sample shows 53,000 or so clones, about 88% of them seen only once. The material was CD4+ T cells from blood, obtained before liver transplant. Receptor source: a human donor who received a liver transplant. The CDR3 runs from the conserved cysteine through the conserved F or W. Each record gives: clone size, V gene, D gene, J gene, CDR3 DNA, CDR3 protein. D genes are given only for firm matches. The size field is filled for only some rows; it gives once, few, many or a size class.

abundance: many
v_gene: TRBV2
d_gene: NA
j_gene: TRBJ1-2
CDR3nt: TGTGCCAGCGGGAATAACTATGGCTACACCTTC
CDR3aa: CASGNNYGYTF

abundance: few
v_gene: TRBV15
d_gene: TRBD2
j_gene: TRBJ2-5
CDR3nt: TGTGCCACCAGCAGAGGACTAGCGGGAGAGACCCAGTACTTC
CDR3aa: CATSRGLAGETQYF

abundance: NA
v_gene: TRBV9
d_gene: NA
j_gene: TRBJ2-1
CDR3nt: TGTGCCAGCAGCGTCTCGACTAGTTTTGGTGAGCAGTTCTTC
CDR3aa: CASSVSTSFGEQFF

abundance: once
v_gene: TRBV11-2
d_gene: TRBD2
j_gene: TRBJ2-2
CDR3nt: TGTGCCAGCAGCTTACTAGCGGGCCGCGGTGGCGGGGAGCTGTTTTTT
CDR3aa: CASSLLAGRGGGELFF

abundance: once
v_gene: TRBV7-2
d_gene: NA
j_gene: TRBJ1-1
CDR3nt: TGTGCCAGCAGCTTAAACCGGAACACTGAAGCTTTCTTT
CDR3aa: CASSLNRNTEAFF

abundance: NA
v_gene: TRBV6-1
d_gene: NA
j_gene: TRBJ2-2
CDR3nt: TGTGCCAGCAGGCTGGACACGAACACCGGGGAGCTGTTTTTT
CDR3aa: CASRLDTNTGELFF

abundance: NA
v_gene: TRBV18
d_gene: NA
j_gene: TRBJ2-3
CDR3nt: TGTGCCAGCTCTCAAGGGTTGGCAGATACGCAGTATTTT
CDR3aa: CASSQGLADTQYF

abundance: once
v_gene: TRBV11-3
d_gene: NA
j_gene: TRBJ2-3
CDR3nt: TGTGCCAGCAGCTTAGCATCCGGGGGAACAGATACGCAGTATTTT
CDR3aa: CASSLASGGTDTQYF

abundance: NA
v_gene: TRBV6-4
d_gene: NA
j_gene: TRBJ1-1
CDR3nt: TGTGCCAGCAGCCTTACTAGAAACACTGAAGCTTTCTTT
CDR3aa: CASSLTRNTEAFF

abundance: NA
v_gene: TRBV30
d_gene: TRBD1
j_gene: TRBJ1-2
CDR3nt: TGTGCCTGGAGTGACAGGGGAGACTATGGCTACACCTTC
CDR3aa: CAWSDRGDYGYTF

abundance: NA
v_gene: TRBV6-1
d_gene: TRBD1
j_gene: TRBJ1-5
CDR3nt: TGTGCCAGCAGTGCTTTCCGGGACAGAAATCAGCCCCAGCATTTT
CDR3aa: CASSAFRDRNQPQHF

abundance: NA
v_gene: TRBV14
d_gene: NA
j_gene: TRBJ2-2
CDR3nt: TGTGCCAGTCGAACCGGGCCCACCGGGGAGCTGTTTTTT
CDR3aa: CASRTGPTGELFF

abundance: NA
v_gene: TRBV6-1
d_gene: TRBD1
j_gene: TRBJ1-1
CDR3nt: TGTGCCAGCAGTGAGGGACAGGGGATGATGAACACTGAAGCTTTCTTT
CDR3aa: CASSEGQGMMNTEAFF

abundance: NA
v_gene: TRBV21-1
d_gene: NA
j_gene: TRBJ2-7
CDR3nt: TGTGCCAGCAGCAATCCGGGGTCGAAGCCCAGTTACGAGCAGTACTTC
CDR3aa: CASSNPGSKPSYEQYF

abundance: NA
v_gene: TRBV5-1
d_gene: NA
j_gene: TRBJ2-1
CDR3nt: TGCGCCAGCAGCTTGGACGGGAATGAGCAGTTCTTC
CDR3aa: CASSLDGNEQFF

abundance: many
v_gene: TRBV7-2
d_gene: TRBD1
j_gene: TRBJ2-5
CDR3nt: TGTGCCAGCAGCTTAGCTCCCAGGGGGCTAGAGACCCAGTACTTC
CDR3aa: CASSLAPRGLETQYF

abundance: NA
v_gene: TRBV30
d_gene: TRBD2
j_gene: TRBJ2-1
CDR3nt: TGTGCCTGGAGAAATAGCGGGGGAGATCAGCAGTTCTTC
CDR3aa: CAWRNSGGDQQFF

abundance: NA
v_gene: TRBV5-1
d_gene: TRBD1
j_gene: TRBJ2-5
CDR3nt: TGCGCCAGCAGCTTCCCCGGGACAGGGGGCGCGAAGACCCAGTACTTC
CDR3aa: CASSFPGTGGAKTQYF

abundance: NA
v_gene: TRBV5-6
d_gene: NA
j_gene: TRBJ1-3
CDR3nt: TGTGCCAGCAGCTTGGGGCAGAACTCTGGAAACACCATATATTTT
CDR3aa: CASSLGQNSGNTIYF

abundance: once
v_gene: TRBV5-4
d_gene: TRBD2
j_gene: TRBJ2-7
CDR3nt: TGTGCCAGCAGCTTTGGGGGGGTCGGCTACGAGCAGTACTTC
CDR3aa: CASSFGGVGYEQYF

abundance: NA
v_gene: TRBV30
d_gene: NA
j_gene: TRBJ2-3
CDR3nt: TGTGCCTGGAGTGTACAGGGTGGGACAGATACGCAGTATTTT
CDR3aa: CAWSVQGGTDTQYF

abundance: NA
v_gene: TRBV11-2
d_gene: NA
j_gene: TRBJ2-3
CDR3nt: TGTGCCAGCAGCTGGTCTCGGGGGTTAATAGATACGCAGTATTTT
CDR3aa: CASSWSRGLIDTQYF

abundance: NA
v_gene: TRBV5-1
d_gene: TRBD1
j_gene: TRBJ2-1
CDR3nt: TGTGCCAGCAGCGTACGCAGGGGGACCTACAATGAGCAGTTCTTC
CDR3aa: CASSVRRGTYNEQFF

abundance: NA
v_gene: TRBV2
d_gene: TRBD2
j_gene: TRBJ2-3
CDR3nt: TGTGCAGGGGGCGGGAGGGGGCGTACAGATACGCAGTATTTT
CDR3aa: CAGGGRGRTDTQYF

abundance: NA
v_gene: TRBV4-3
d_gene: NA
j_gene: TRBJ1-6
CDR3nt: TGCGCCAGCAGCCTTTCTCAGGGAGGGTCACCCCTCCACTTT
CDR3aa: CASSLSQGGSPLHF

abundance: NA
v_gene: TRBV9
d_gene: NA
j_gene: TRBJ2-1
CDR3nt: TGTGCCAGCAGCGAGCGGAGTCGGGACAATGAGCAGTTCTTC
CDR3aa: CASSERSRDNEQFF

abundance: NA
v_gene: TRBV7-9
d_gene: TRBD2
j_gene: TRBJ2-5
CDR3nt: TGTGCCAGCAGCTTAGCGCTGCGGGGGGGCCCGGAGACCCAGTACTTC
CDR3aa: CASSLALRGGPETQYF

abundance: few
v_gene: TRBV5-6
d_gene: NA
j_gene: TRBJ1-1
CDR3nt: TGTGCCAGCAGCTTGGTTACCCGAAGGAGCACTGAAGCTTTCTTT
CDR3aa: CASSLVTRRSTEAFF

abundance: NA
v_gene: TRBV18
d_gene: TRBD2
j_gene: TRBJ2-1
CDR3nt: TGTGCCAGCTCACCAAGGGGAGCTAGCGGGAGTCAGGAGCAGTTCTTC
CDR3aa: CASSPRGASGSQEQFF